This TCR beta chain comes out of a study of T cells after yellow fever vaccination. As for the study in general: Preparation of fractions with low cell numbers was performed using SMART-Seq v4 Ultra Low Input.

Study-wide points: The secondary response showed a weaker magnitude and a faster peak, day 5 versus 15. Highly abundant clonotypes carried over from the bulk population could end up in FACS-sorted repertoires as contaminants.

With respect to this clonotype: What it recognizes is unknown.

Germline V lookup: CDR1 SGHRS, CDR2 YFSETQ. The V and J ends lost 3 bases and 5 bases, in that order; junction bases with no gene match: 8. The CDR3 sequence is 15 residues long. TCRdb re-called the 5' RACE reads with MiXCR, one entry per CDR3 protein. Among fewer than 350,000 distinct CDR3 sequences listed, roughly 4% were seen once. The receptor was isolated from a young man who received the YFV17D yellow fever vaccine. The chain is built from TRBV5-1 and TRBJ2-1; 7 bases are shared with TRBD1. The specimen comprised PBMCs, sampled on the day of the yellow fever booster vaccination. The CDR3 DNA reads TGCGCCAGCAGCTCCGACGGGACAGACCACAATGAGCAGTTCTTC. Its translation: CASSSDGTDHNEQFF.